The clone carrying this TCR beta chain was recorded only once. The sample belongs to a study of human versus mouse CDR3 diversity and MHC coevolution. Looking at the study overall: Samples had between about 5.5 x 10^6 and 1.7 x 10^7 valid reads.

Profiling relied on immunoSEQ multiplex PCR, and the TCRdb table lists in-frame clones only, not all of them. This table has 55,000 to 65,000 clones, just under 95% appearing once. V lost 5 bases, J lost 2 bases, and 12 bases lay in between. This CDR3 spans 14 amino acids. Germline V gene lookup returns CDR1 SGHVS and CDR2 FQNEAQ. The TCR was taken from a person between 55 and 70 years old in good health. Sequencing used naive CD4+ T cells from blood. Indicated subset: CD45RO-negative CD62L-positive naive CD4 T cells. The gene calls are TRBV7-8 and TRBJ1-1, with a tentative D call TRBD1 (6 bases). The CDR3 protein is CASSPGQTNTEAFF. The DNA of the CDR3 is TGTGCCAGCAGCCCAGGACAGACTAACACTGAAGCTTTCTTT.